This entry concerns a single T cell receptor beta chain. Its antigen is not known. The trim removed 6 bases at V and 4 bases at J, leaving 5 bases unmatched. The CDR3 has 15 residues. Germline CDR1 is MGHRA and CDR2 is YSYEKL. The record originates from a study of OX40 agonist ivuxolimab in advanced cancers. This table comes from immunoSEQ multiplex PCR, and its TCRdb copy is limited to in-frame clones, with some not included. The table shows 60,000 to 75,000 clones, with around 90% occurring only once. Study-level points and caveats: The mean number of expanded clones was higher in CD8+ T cells than in CD4+. No antigen was identified for the clonally expanded peripheral T cells.

The receptor's source is an adult with an advanced solid tumor such as melanoma, head and neck, liver or kidney cancer. The J gene is TRBJ2-1, the V gene TRBV4-1; 11 bases match TRBD2. The material sequenced was CD4+ or CD8+ T cells sorted from blood, taken in a trial of the OX40 agonist ivuxolimab. The CDR3 DNA follows: TGCGCCAGCAGTCCGACTAGCGGGGAGTACAATGAGCAGTTCTTC. Amino acid sequence: CASSPTSGEYNEQFF.